This entry lists 31 T cell receptor beta chains sequenced from one sample in a study of T cell changes during pregnancy in multiple sclerosis. Libraries were prepared by immunoSEQ multiplex PCR; TCRdb keeps only in-frame clonotypes and omits some of them. The sample contains tens of thousands of clones, roughly 90% of which appear only once. The input for sequencing was peripheral blood, taken before pregnancy. These TCRs come from a female donor with multiple sclerosis, enrolled in a pregnancy study.

The chain joins TRBV6-1 to TRBJ2-7; no firm D call. Trimming stripped 7 bases from V and 4 bases from J, with 11 bases between. The CDR3 covers 12 residues. Germline V CDR1 and CDR2: MNHNS, SASEGT. In DNA, the CDR3 is TGTGCCAGCAAACTATCTGGGTACGAGCAGTACTTC. This encodes CASKLSGYEQYF.

This clone was observed once. The genes are TRBV2 and TRBJ2-4; 8 bases line up with TRBD2. This CDR3 is built from 17 residues. V shed 7 bases, J shed 0 bases, and the junction held 11 bases outside the gene matches. Looked up from germline, CDR1 is SNHLY and CDR2 is FYNNEI. Written as DNA, the CDR3 is TGTGCCAGCACCGAGAATTTAGCGGGGCTAGCCAAAAACATTCAGTACTTC. This translates into CASTENLAGLAKNIQYF. The full variable domain, with the rest looked up from reference TRBV2 and TRBJ2-4, is EPEVTQTPSHQVTQMGQEVILRCVPISNHLYFYWYRQILGQKVEFLVSFYNNEISEKSEIFDDQFSVERPDGSNFTLKIRSTKLEDSAMYFCASTENLAGLAKNIQYFGAGTRLSVL.

J is TRBJ1-1 and V is TRBV7-3; D is possibly TRBD1 (5 bases). The CDR3 is 14 amino acids. CDR1 SGHTA and CDR2 FQGTGA come from the germline V gene. V was pared by 0 bases and J by 6 bases, with 11 bases between. CDR3 DNA: TGTGCCAGCAGCTTAACGGGGGGGGGATCTGAAGCTTTCTTT. Its translation is CASSLTGGGSEAFF.

This chain uses TRBV9 with TRBJ1-2, with 8 bases lining up with TRBD1. CDR3 length: 16 residues. The V and J ends lost 3 bases and 1 base, in that order; junction bases with no gene match: 8. The germline V gene encodes CDR1 SGDLS and CDR2 YYNGEE. CDR3 sequence: CASSGTGSLDNYGYTF. In DNA form, the CDR3 reads TGTGCCAGCAGCGGGACAGGGAGTTTAGATAACTATGGCTACACCTTC.

This chain uses TRBV6-6 with TRBJ1-2; D remains ambiguous. Trimming took off 2 bases at V and 0 bases at J, with 4 bases between the two ends. The length of the CDR3 is 13 residues. CDR1 MNHNY and CDR2 SVGAGI come from the germline V gene (reference sequence). CDR3 coding DNA: TGTGCCAGCAGTTACCTTCCTAACTATGGCTACACCTTC. It yields the protein CASSYLPNYGYTF.

J is TRBJ2-7 and V is TRBV7-2; D gene ambiguous. V was trimmed by 2 bases and J by 0 bases, leaving 11 bases between them. From germline, CDR1 is SGHTA and CDR2 FQGNSA. This CDR3 contains 15 residues. Here the CDR3 reads CASSLTLMSSYEQYF. The DNA of the CDR3 is TGTGCCAGCAGCTTAACCCTTATGAGCTCCTACGAGCAGTACTTC.

The V and J genes are TRBV4-1 and TRBJ2-2; tentatively, D is TRBD2 (5 bases). The ends were cut back, 1 base at V and 5 bases at J, with 8 bases in the middle. The germline CDR1 and CDR2 sequences are MGHRA and YSYEKL. The CDR3 consists of 14 residues. The CDR3 reads CASSQVRGTGELFF. The CDR3 nucleotides are TGCGCCAGCAGCCAAGTTCGAGGGACCGGGGAGCTGTTTTTT.

The V call is TRBV4-3, the J call TRBJ2-2; a possible D gene is TRBD2 (5 bases). Germline values: CDR1 LGHNA, CDR2 YSLEER. With 1 base removed from V and 4 bases from J, the gap between germline ends came to 7 bases. The CDR3 extends over 14 amino acids. CDR3 sequence reads: CASSQVEGTGELFF. The CDR3 DNA reads as TGCGCCAGCAGCCAAGTCGAGGGCACCGGGGAGCTGTTTTTT.

This clone is a singleton in its sample. The V gene is TRBV5-8, the J gene TRBJ1-5; 8 bases are shared with TRBD1. The CDR3 is 16 residues long. CDR1 and CDR2 (germline): SGHTS, YDEGEE. J lost 0 bases, V lost 3 bases, and 5 bases had no gene match. CDR3 region: CASSWGQDLSNQPQHF. CDR3 DNA sequence: TGTGCCAGCAGCTGGGGACAGGACCTTAGCAATCAGCCCCAGCATTTT.

The chain employs TRBV4-3 and TRBJ2-5, with D perhaps matching TRBD2 (6 bases). Trimming removed 1 base at V and 1 base at J, with 7 bases between. The CDR3 is 14 residues long. Germline assignment: CDR1 LGHNA and CDR2 YSLEER. The CDR3 sequence: CASSQGTIQETQYF. In nucleotides, the CDR3 is TGCGCCAGCAGCCAAGGGACTATCCAAGAGACCCAGTACTTC.

The CDR3 spells CASSSIPGQPLYF. In DNA, the CDR3 is TGTGCCAGCAGTTCGATACCGGGACAGCCCCTATATTTT. The rearrangement uses TRBV27 and TRBJ1-3, with 7 bases identical to TRBD1. Trimming removed 4 bases from V and 14 bases from J; junction bases left unmatched: 11. Looked up from germline, CDR1 is MNHEY and CDR2 is SMNVEV (reference sequence). This CDR3 is 13 amino acids long.

The chain carries TRBV4-3 and TRBJ2-3; the D gene is possibly TRBD2 (6 bases). Trimming shortened V by 4 bases and J by 0 bases, and 14 bases separated the two germline ends. The germline CDR1 and CDR2 sequences are LGHNA and YSLEER. The CDR3 runs to 16 residues. The CDR3 spells CASSLGGGTSTDTQYF. Written as DNA, the CDR3 is TGCGCCAGCAGCCTCGGGGGAGGTACTAGCACAGATACGCAGTATTTT.

The chain combines TRBV29-1 with TRBJ2-3; TRBD2 aligns across 16 bases. The CDR3 contains 14 residues. CDR1 SQVTM and CDR2 ANQGSEA come from the germline V gene. Germline trimming cut 4 bases from V and 7 bases from J; bases unmatched to any gene: 2. CDR3 DNA sequence: TGCAGCGTTGTGGGACTAGCGGGGGGGTATACGCAGTATTTT. Residues: CSVVGLAGGYTQYF.

The chain is built from TRBV27 and TRBJ2-7, with D uncertain. Trimming shortened V by 2 bases and J by 0 bases, and 8 bases separated the two germline ends. Looked up from germline, CDR1 is MNHEY and CDR2 is SMNVEV (reference sequence). The CDR3 has 14 residues. CDR3 in amino acids: CASSLRYSSYEQYF. The CDR3 DNA reads TGTGCCAGCAGTTTACGGTATAGCTCCTACGAGCAGTACTTC.

The chain recombines TRBV5-6 with TRBJ1-2; 8 bases are a match to TRBD1. Looked up from germline, CDR1 is SGHDT and CDR2 is YYEEEE. There are 14 residues in the CDR3. Losses at the gene ends were 4 bases for V and 8 bases for J; bases not matched to a gene: 10. CDR3 DNA sequence: TGTGCCAGCAGCACTGGACAGGGAAGAAGGGGCTACACCTTC. Amino acid sequence: CASSTGQGRRGYTF.

The rearrangement uses TRBV16 and TRBJ1-4, with D hard to call. CDR1 and CDR2 from the germline V gene are KGHSY and FQNENV. Trimming cost V 0 bases and J 10 bases, with 27 bases left between them. The CDR3 loop spans 19 amino acids. The CDR3 coding sequence is TGTGCCAGCAGCCAATCTCTAATTTACACCGGCCACTCAACGGGAAAACTGTTTTTT. Amino acid sequence: CASSQSLIYTGHSTGKLFF.

The chain has TRBV7-6 and TRBJ1-2; weak D call: TRBD1 (5 bases). Trimming cost V 5 bases and J 6 bases, with 13 bases left between them. The CDR3 has 13 amino acids. Germline CDR1 reads SGHVS; CDR2 reads FNYEAQ. CDR3 DNA sequence: TGTGCCAGCAGCCTCGATGGGGCCCATGGCTACACCTTC. It encodes CASSLDGAHGYTF.

This clone was seen a single time. This rearrangement joins TRBV5-5 to TRBJ2-3; D gene ambiguous. The CDR3 has 14 amino acids. The germline CDR1 and CDR2 sequences are SGHKS and YYEKEE (reference sequence). V gave up 0 bases and J gave up 1 base, with 6 bases separating them. As DNA, the CDR3 is TGTGCCAGCAGCTTGGGTCCGGGCACAGATACGCAGTATTTT. Its translation: CASSLGPGTDTQYF.

The chain uses TRBV30 and TRBJ1-2, with TRBD1 matching 7 bases. The CDR3 loop spans 15 amino acids. J was trimmed by 5 bases and V by 0 bases; bases with no gene match: 9. Germline V gives CDR1 GTSNPN, CDR2 SVGIG (reference sequence). The CDR3 nucleotides read TGTGCCTGGAGTGTAGGACAGGTATTCCAATATGGCTACACCTTC. Translated, it gives CAWSVGQVFQYGYTF.

This chain connects TRBV5-1 to TRBJ1-1; TRBD1 is a possible D gene (5 bases). The germline V gene encodes CDR1 SGHRS and CDR2 YFSETQ. V lost 0 bases, J lost 2 bases, and 17 bases lay in between. This CDR3 comprises 17 residues. This CDR3 is CASSLGGGLGENTEAFF. Written as DNA, the CDR3 is TGCGCCAGCAGCTTGGGCGGGGGTCTCGGGGAAAACACTGAAGCTTTCTTT.

The J gene is TRBJ1-5, the V gene TRBV19; 7 bases are a match to TRBD1. The CDR3 is made up of 15 amino acids. Losses at the gene ends were 6 bases for V and 5 bases for J; bases not matched to a gene: 10. Germline CDR1 LNHDA, CDR2 SQIVND (reference sequence). The CDR3 spells CASSFDRVGDQPQHF. The CDR3 DNA reads TGTGCCAGTAGCTTTGACAGGGTAGGTGATCAGCCCCAGCATTTT.

The CDR3 protein is CASSKTGQAGNTIYF. The CDR3 nucleotides read TGTGCCAGCAGTAAGACCGGACAGGCTGGAAACACCATATATTTT. V usage is TRBV6-5 and J usage is TRBJ1-3; 7 nucleotides agree with TRBD1. The CDR3 has 15 amino acids. Trimming at V came to 5 bases and at J to 2 bases, leaving 6 bases not matched to a gene. The germline gives CDR1 MNHEY, CDR2 SVGAGI.

The DNA for the CDR3 is TGTGCCAGCAGTGATGGACAGGCAGGCTATGGCTACACCTTC. Its protein is CASSDGQAGYGYTF. J is TRBJ1-2 and V is TRBV9; 7 bases are shared with TRBD1. V was pared by 5 bases and J by 4 bases, with 8 bases of the junction left unmatched. The length of the CDR3 is 14 residues. CDR1 is SGDLS and CDR2 is YYNGEE in the germline V gene.

This chain uses TRBV9 with TRBJ1-4; no clear D. CDR1 and CDR2 (germline): SGDLS, YYNGEE. V was shortened by 4 bases and J by 3 bases, with 13 bases between the two germline ends. The CDR3 totals 15 residues. CDR3 in amino acids: CASSPRGRPNEKLFF. For the CDR3, the DNA is TGTGCCAGCAGCCCCCGAGGCCGCCCTAATGAAAAACTGTTTTTT.

The chain recombines TRBV9 with TRBJ2-5, with 7 nucleotides matching TRBD1. Per the germline V gene, CDR1 is SGDLS and CDR2 is YYNGEE. The CDR3 covers 14 residues. J lost 0 bases, V lost 7 bases, and 6 bases had no gene match. The CDR3: CASAPGQDQETQYF. DNA of the CDR3: TGTGCCAGCGCTCCCGGACAGGACCAAGAGACCCAGTACTTC.

V usage is TRBV6-5 and J usage is TRBJ1-1, with D possibly TRBD1 on 5 matching bases. The CDR3 covers 13 residues. V was pared by 1 base and J by 5 bases, with 8 bases between. CDR1 is MNHEY, CDR2 SVGAGI, per germline. The CDR3 region has the DNA TGTGCCAGCAGTTACTTCCGGGGGACTGAAGCTTTCTTT. Amino acid sequence: CASSYFRGTEAFF.

The chain has TRBV7-2 and TRBJ2-2; 7 bases are a match to TRBD2. Germline CDR1 SGHTA, CDR2 FQGNSA. V trimming: 4 bases; J trimming: 5 bases; junction bases outside the gene matches: 19. The CDR3 is made up of 19 amino acids. This CDR3 is CASSSRTSDSYLKTGELFF. In nucleotides, the CDR3 is TGTGCCAGCAGCTCAAGGACTAGTGATTCCTATCTGAAGACCGGGGAGCTGTTTTTT.

This clone was observed once. The CDR3 DNA reads as TGTGCCAGCAGCTTAGAGAGGCGGGGGGCCTATCGAAACAATGAGCAGTTCTTC. Its protein is CASSLERRGAYRNNEQFF. J is TRBJ2-1 and V is TRBV7-2, with 8 bases matching TRBD2. The CDR3 covers 18 residues. The V gene's germline CDR1 is SGHTA and CDR2 FQGNSA. V lost 1 base to trimming and J lost 5 bases; unmatched junction nucleotides: 13. Full variable domain (outside the CDR3, taken from reference TRBV7-2 and TRBJ2-1): GAGVSQSPSNKVTEKGKDVELRCDPISGHTALYWYRQSLGQGLEFLIYFQGNSAPDKSGLPSDRFSAERTGGSVSTLTIQRTQQEDSAVYLCASSLERRGAYRNNEQFFGPGTRLTVL.

The rearrangement joins TRBV27 to TRBJ1-5; TRBD1 aligns across 7 bases. CDR1 is MNHEY and CDR2 is SMNVEV in the germline V gene (reference sequence). This CDR3 spans 16 amino acids. After removal of 7 bases from V and 3 bases from J, the junction contained 12 bases not matched to a gene. The CDR3 DNA reads as TGTGCCAGCACCTCCTCCAGCGAGGGGGCCAATCAGCCCCAGCATTTT. Translation gives CASTSSSEGANQPQHF.

This rearrangement joins TRBV27 to TRBJ2-5, with 11 bases aligning to TRBD2. This CDR3 has 15 residues. The V gene end was trimmed by 1 base and the J gene end by 4 bases; junction bases not matched to a gene: 2. CDR1 and CDR2 (germline): MNHEY, SMNVEV (reference sequence). The DNA of the CDR3 is TGTGCCAGCAGTTTATTAGCGGGGGGGCTAGAGACCCAGTACTTC. Translated, it gives CASSLLAGGLETQYF.

CDR3 DNA: TGTGCCAGTAGTATTCAGGGGCGCGGTAACTATGGCTACACCTTC. Protein product: CASSIQGRGNYGYTF. This chain connects TRBV19 to TRBJ1-2, with D possibly matching TRBD1 (6 bases). CDR1 and CDR2 (germline): LNHDA, SQIVND (reference sequence). With 3 bases removed from V and 1 base from J, the gap between germline ends came to 12 bases. This CDR3 comprises 15 residues.